Listed below are T cell receptor beta chains from one sample, sequenced in a study of cytomegalovirus exposure and HLA in healthy donors. The table came from immunoSEQ multiplex PCR; TCRdb's copy has only in-frame clones and leaves some out. In the table there are 300,000 to 450,000 clones, 86% of which are singletons. Sequenced input: PBMCs. These receptor sequences come from a woman between 18 and 29 years old in good health and CMV-seronegative. The CDR3 runs from the conserved cysteine through the conserved F or W. A D gene is named only where the DNA matches it firmly. The size field is filled for only some rows; it gives once, few, many or a size class.

TRBJ2-2 | 15 | TRBV5-1 | . | . | CASSLAGGNTGELFF | TGCGCCAGCAGCTTGGCAGGTGGAAACACCGGGGAGCTGTTTTTT
TRBJ1-2 | 12 | TRBV6-4 | few | . | CASSDQGKRYTF | TGTGCCAGCAGTGATCAGGGTAAACGCTACACCTTC
TRBJ2-7 | 15 | TRBV7-9 | . | TRBD1 | CASSFRGGRFNEQYF | TGTGCCAGCAGCTTCAGAGGGGGCCGATTCAACGAGCAGTACTTC
TRBJ1-4 | 17 | TRBV6-1 | . | TRBD1 | CASSESGTNRGREKLFF | TGTGCCAGCAGTGAATCCGGGACAAATAGGGGGCGGGAAAAACTGTTTTTT
TRBJ1-4 | 15 | TRBV11-2 | . | TRBD1 | CASSVPGQGNEKLFF | TGTGCCAGCAGCGTACCGGGACAGGGGAATGAAAAACTGTTTTTT
TRBJ2-1 | 11 | TRBV2 | . | . | CASSGRGEQFF | TGTGCCAGCAGTGGGAGAGGCGAGCAGTTCTTC
TRBJ2-7 | 14 | TRBV9 | . | . | CASSPTGSHYEQYF | TGTGCCAGCAGCCCCACGGGAAGCCACTACGAGCAGTACTTC
TRBJ1-5 | 13 | TRBV9 | few | . | CASSVAEDQPQHF | TGTGCCAGCAGCGTAGCTGAGGATCAGCCCCAGCATTTT
TRBJ2-1 | 15 | TRBV9 | . | TRBD2 | CASSERGSPYNEQFF | TGTGCCAGCAGCGAGCGGGGGAGCCCCTACAATGAGCAGTTCTTC
TRBJ2-2 | 17 | TRBV7-3 | . | . | CASSPYGGAGNTGELFF | TGTGCCAGCAGCCCTTATGGGGGAGCGGGTAACACCGGGGAGCTGTTTTTT
TRBJ2-2 | 13 | TRBV6-5 | . | TRBD1 | CASSRDRAGELFF | TGTGCCAGCAGCCGGGACAGGGCCGGGGAGCTGTTTTTT
TRBJ1-5 | 15 | TRBV27 | . | TRBD1 | CASSWGGDRGQPQHF | TGTGCCAGCAGTTGGGGTGGGGACAGGGGGCAGCCCCAGCATTTT
TRBJ1-1 | 14 | TRBV7-9 | . | . | CASSLSGQNTEAFF | TGTGCCAGCAGCCTGTCCGGACAGAACACTGAAGCTTTCTTT
TRBJ2-7 | 14 | TRBV6-5 | . | TRBD2 | CASSRKREGYEQYF | TGTGCCAGCAGTCGAAAGCGGGAGGGCTACGAGCAGTACTTC
TRBJ2-7 | 12 | TRBV19 | once | TRBD1 | CASSIKTGEQYF | TGTGCCAGTAGTATAAAGACAGGGGAGCAGTACTTC
TRBJ2-1 | 14 | TRBV9 | once | . | CASRGGEGSNEQFF | TGTGCCAGCAGGGGGGGAGAAGGGTCCAATGAGCAGTTCTTC
TRBJ2-7 | 15 | TRBV27 | . | TRBD1 | CASSLGRGPIYEQYF | TGTGCCAGCAGTTTGGGCAGGGGGCCTATCTACGAGCAGTACTTC
TRBJ1-3 | 16 | TRBV15 | . | . | CATSRGLEKSGNTIYF | TGTGCCACCAGCAGAGGTTTAGAGAAGTCTGGAAACACCATATATTTT
TRBJ1-3 | 13 | TRBV30 | once | . | CAWSKGVGNTIYF | TGTGCCTGGAGTAAGGGGGTTGGAAACACCATATATTTT
TRBJ1-1 | 15 | TRBV2 | . | . | CASTFEGTPNTEAFF | TGTGCCAGCACATTCGAGGGGACACCAAACACTGAAGCTTTCTTT
TRBJ1-4 | 14 | TRBV9 | . | . | CASSLSGVNEKLFF | TGTGCCAGCAGCCTGTCGGGGGTTAATGAAAAACTGTTTTTT
TRBJ1-1 | 17 | TRBV7-9 | once | . | CASSLVSQVLMNTEAFF | TGTGCCAGCAGCTTAGTGAGTCAGGTATTAATGAACACTGAAGCTTTCTTT
TRBJ1-2 | 15 | TRBV7-9 | . | . | CASSLARGSNYGYTF | TGTGCCAGCAGCTTAGCCCGGGGTTCTAACTATGGCTACACCTTC
TRBJ2-1 | 15 | TRBV27 | . | TRBD2 | CASSTRLANFDEQFF | TGTGCCAGCAGCACAAGACTAGCGAACTTTGATGAGCAGTTCTTC
TRBJ2-1 | 16 | TRBV4-2 | . | . | CASSQDLAGPYNEQFF | TGTGCCAGCAGCCAAGATCTCGCGGGGCCATACAATGAGCAGTTCTTC
TRBJ1-5 | 18 | TRBV28 | . | TRBD1 | CASSPGTGGNVGNQPQHF | TGTGCCAGCAGTCCGGGGACAGGGGGCAATGTAGGGAATCAGCCCCAGCATTTT
TRBJ1-4 | 14 | TRBV5-6 | . | TRBD1 | CASSFQGVNEKLFF | TGTGCCAGCAGCTTTCAGGGGGTGAATGAAAAACTGTTTTTT
TRBJ2-1 | 14 | TRBV6-4 | many | . | CASSESGGPDEQFF | TGTGCCAGCAGTGAGTCCGGGGGGCCCGATGAGCAGTTCTTC
TRBJ1-1 | 14 | TRBV18 | . | . | CASSPGLGRMEAFF | TGTGCCAGCTCACCAGGATTAGGCAGGATGGAAGCTTTCTTT
TRBJ2-1 | 13 | TRBV7-9 | . | TRBD2 | CASRTSGYNEQFF | TGTGCCAGCAGGACTAGCGGTTACAATGAGCAGTTCTTC
TRBJ2-7 | 12 | TRBV7-9 | . | . | CASSFFQDEQYF | TGTGCCAGCAGCTTCTTTCAGGACGAGCAGTACTTC
TRBJ2-7 | 16 | TRBV5-1 | . | TRBD2 | CASSSDSSGRSSEQYF | TGCGCCAGCAGCTCCGATTCTAGCGGGAGATCTTCCGAACAGTACTTC
TRBJ2-7 | 14 | TRBV7-8 | . | TRBD2 | CASSSFGRGYEQYF | TGTGCCAGCAGCTCTTTCGGGAGGGGTTACGAGCAGTACTTC
TRBJ1-2 | 15 | TRBV5-1 | . | TRBD1 | CASSSADRGWDGYTF | TGCGCCAGCAGCTCCGCGGACAGGGGATGGGATGGCTACACCTTC
TRBJ2-7 | 15 | TRBV2 | . | TRBD2 | CASSEARGRAYEQYF | TGTGCCAGCAGTGAAGCTCGCGGGAGGGCCTACGAGCAGTACTTC
TRBJ2-7 | 14 | TRBV5-1 | once | TRBD2 | CASSLGLAGAEQYF | TGCGCCAGCAGCTTGGGACTAGCGGGAGCCGAGCAGTACTTT
TRBJ2-2 | 15 | TRBV2 | . | TRBD1 | CASTAGTGDTGELFF | TGTGCCAGTACTGCCGGGACAGGGGACACCGGGGAGCTGTTTTTT
TRBJ1-1 | 14 | TRBV11-2 | . | . | CASSSQGLVSEAFF | TGTGCCAGCAGCTCCCAGGGGTTGGTCTCTGAAGCTTTCTTT